The 14 T cell receptor beta chains reported below all come from one sample, sequenced in a study of CD4 T cells in relation to SARS-CoV-2 and coronaviruses. Method: immunoSEQ multiplex PCR; TCRdb's copy keeps in-frame clones and lacks some. The profile shows under 70,000 clones, roughly 89% of them singletons. Before the COVID-19 pandemic, during about 2011-2019, CD4+ T cells were taken from unexposed donors. The sequenced material came from memory CD4+ T cells from PBMCs. All receptors derive from a human donor in good health.

The chain links TRBV3-1 (or the pseudogene TRBV3-2) to TRBJ1-4; D perhaps matches TRBD1 (6 bases). The CDR3 covers 15 residues. V lost 1 base to trimming and J lost 8 bases, with 14 bases between them. Germline V gene sequence: CDR1 LGHDT, CDR2 YNNKEL (reference sequence). The CDR3 DNA reads TGTGCCAGCAGCCAAGGGGGCAGGGGTGGCGAAAAACTGTTTTTT. This encodes CASSQGGRGGEKLFF.

The rearrangement uses TRBV3-1 (or the pseudogene TRBV3-2) and TRBJ1-3; D gene uncertain. CDR1 LGHDT and CDR2 YNNKEL come from the germline V gene (reference sequence). The CDR3 totals 14 residues. Trimming cost V 4 bases and J 0 bases, with 7 bases left between them. The CDR3 DNA is TGTGCCAGCAGCCTCGGGGTCTCTGGAAACACCATATATTTT. Its protein is CASSLGVSGNTIYF.

The chain joins TRBV2 to TRBJ1-6; 9 nucleotides agree with TRBD1. The germline V gene encodes CDR1 SNHLY and CDR2 FYNNEI. The CDR3 extends over 14 amino acids. V was pared by 10 bases and J by 6 bases, with 7 bases of the junction left unmatched. CDR3 sequence: CAISADRGNSPLHF. The CDR3 DNA sequence: TGTGCCATTTCGGCGGACAGGGGTAATTCACCCCTCCACTTT.

The chain is built from TRBV7-8 and TRBJ2-3; perhaps TRBD2 as D (6 bases). The CDR3 spans 16 residues. V was cut by 3 bases and J by 5 bases, with 18 bases left in between. CDR1 and CDR2 (germline): SGHVS, FQNEAQ. DNA for the CDR3: TGTGCCAGCAGCTTTCAGTCGGGAGTGAGTGGAGATACGCAGTATTTT. It codes for CASSFQSGVSGDTQYF.

The V call is TRBV3-1 (or the pseudogene TRBV3-2), the J call TRBJ2-5; D is perhaps TRBD2 (5 bases). The germline gives CDR1 LGHDT, CDR2 YNNKEL (reference sequence). The CDR3 is made up of 13 amino acids. Trimming pared 8 bases from V and 1 base from J, leaving 11 bases between. CDR3 loop: CASGGGTQETQYF. Here the CDR3 DNA reads TGTGCCAGCGGCGGAGGAACCCAAGAGACCCAGTACTTC.

This clone was seen a handful of times. The rearrangement joins TRBV19 to TRBJ1-6, with D perhaps matching TRBD1 (6 bases). Germline CDR1 and CDR2: LNHDA and SQIVND (reference sequence). The length of the CDR3 is 13 residues. Trimming took 9 bases from V and 6 from J, leaving 12 bases between them. The CDR3 nucleotides read TGTGCCAGAAGGGGGGGTTTTAATTCACCCCTCCACTTT. Residues: CARRGGFNSPLHF.

V and J are TRBV5-4 and TRBJ2-7; D is unresolved. This CDR3 contains 11 residues. Trimming left V 2 bases short and J 3 bases short, with 3 bases between. Germline V gene sequence: CDR1 SGHNT, CDR2 YYREEE (reference sequence). The CDR3 protein is CASSFNYEQYF. The CDR3 DNA follows: TGTGCCAGCAGCTTTAACTACGAGCAGTACTTC.

V is TRBV19 and J is TRBJ2-7, with 7 bases identical to TRBD1. Trimming took 4 bases from V and 6 from J; bases not matched to a gene: 9. The CDR3 has 14 amino acids. From germline, CDR1 is LNHDA and CDR2 SQIVND (reference sequence). CDR3 region: CASSTRTGSSEQYF. CDR3 DNA sequence: TGTGCCAGTAGTACCCGGACAGGAAGCTCCGAGCAGTACTTC.

The chain is built from TRBV29-1 and TRBJ2-1; weak D call: TRBD1 (6 bases). This CDR3 comprises 12 residues. Germline V gene data show CDR1 as SQVTM and CDR2 as ANQGSEA. V gave up 7 bases and J gave up 6 bases, with 13 bases separating them. The CDR3 DNA reads TGCAGCGCTTGGGGGCAGCTCAATGAGCAGTTCTTC. This gives the protein CSAWGQLNEQFF.

The chain has TRBV5-4 and TRBJ1-1; no definite D call. The length of the CDR3 is 15 residues. V lost 1 base and J lost 0, with 10 bases in between. The germline CDR1 and CDR2 sequences are SGHNT and YYREEE (reference sequence). CDR3 sequence reads: CASSLSRLMNTEAFF. CDR3 bases: TGTGCCAGCAGCTTGAGCAGGTTGATGAACACTGAAGCTTTCTTT.

Only a few counts were recorded for this clone. This sequence joins TRBV5-4 and TRBJ1-4, with D tentatively TRBD1 (6 bases). The germline V and J ends were trimmed by 4 bases and 5 bases, with 21 bases remaining between them. CDR1 and CDR2 (germline): SGHNT, YYREEE (reference sequence). This CDR3 comprises 17 residues. CDR3 loop: CASSPEPNREVNEKLFF. The CDR3 DNA is TGTGCCAGCAGCCCGGAACCGAACAGGGAAGTGAATGAAAAACTGTTTTTT.

The V gene is TRBV28, the J gene TRBJ2-7; 9 nucleotides line up with TRBD1. Germline loops: CDR1 MDHEN, CDR2 SYDVKM. The CDR3 sequence is 16 residues long. The V and J ends lost 7 bases and 3 bases, in that order; junction bases with no gene match: 13. The CDR3 here is CASTPRAGQGGYEQYF. The CDR3 coding sequence is TGTGCCAGCACCCCTAGGGCGGGACAGGGAGGCTACGAGCAGTACTTC.

This chain connects TRBV15 to TRBJ2-6; 7 bases match TRBD1. The ends lost 8 bases at V and 0 bases at J; junction bases unmatched: 7. This CDR3 spans 16 amino acids. The germline V gene has CDR1 LNHNV and CDR2 YYDKDF (reference sequence). As DNA, the CDR3 is TGTGCCACCGACCAGGGACAGTTCTCTGGGGCCAACGTCCTGACTTTC. Translation: CATDQGQFSGANVLTF.

On this clone itself: The sample carries other DNA sequences with the same CDR3. This chain uses TRBV12-5 with TRBJ2-1, with TRBD2 matching over 11 bases. Unmatched junction bases numbered 4, after V lost 5 bases and J lost 7 bases. This CDR3 contains 14 residues. Germline CDR1 LGHNT, CDR2 FRNRAP. DNA of the CDR3: TGTGCTAGTGGTCTAGCGGGAGGAAGGAATGAGCAGTTCTTC. It translates to CASGLAGGRNEQFF.